The T cell receptor (beta chain) described here comes from a study of cytomegalovirus exposure and HLA in healthy donors. In germline, CDR1 is LNHDA, CDR2 SQIVND (reference sequence). The CDR3 has 14 residues. Trimming left V 5 bases short and J 7 bases short, with 14 bases between. The primer mix had 60 Vbeta and 13 Jbeta primers. Sequencing was performed with immunoSEQ multiplex PCR; in TCRdb, only in-frame clones are kept and a portion is missing. This table has some 200,000 clones, 60% to 80% appearing once. Sequenced material: PBMCs. The source of this sequence is a middle-aged man in good health and CMV-seronegative. V and J are TRBV19 and TRBJ2-2; TRBD2 is a possible D gene (5 bases). CDR3 region: CASSSPRGNGELFF. CDR3 nucleotides: TGTGCCAGTAGTTCCCCTCGAGGGAACGGGGAGCTGTTTTTT. Filled out from reference TRBV19 and TRBJ2-2, the complete variable domain reads DGGITQSPKYLFRKEGQNVTLSCEQNLNHDAMYWYRQDPGQGLRLIYYSQIVNDFQKGDIAEGYSVSREKKESFPLTVTSAQKNPTAFYLCASSSPRGNGELFFGEGSRLTVL.